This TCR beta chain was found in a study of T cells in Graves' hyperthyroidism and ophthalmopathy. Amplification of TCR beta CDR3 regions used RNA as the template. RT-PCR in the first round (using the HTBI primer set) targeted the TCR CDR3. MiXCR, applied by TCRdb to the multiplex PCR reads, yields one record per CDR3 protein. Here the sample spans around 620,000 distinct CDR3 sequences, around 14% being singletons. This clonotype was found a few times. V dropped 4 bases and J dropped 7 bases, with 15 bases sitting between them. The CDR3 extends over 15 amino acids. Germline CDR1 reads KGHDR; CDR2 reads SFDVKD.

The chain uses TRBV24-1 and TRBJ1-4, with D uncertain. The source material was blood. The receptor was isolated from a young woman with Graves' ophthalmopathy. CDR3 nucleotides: TGTGCCACCAGTGACTCGGGCCCCTCTGGTGAAAAACTGTTTTTT. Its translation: CATSDSGPSGEKLFF.